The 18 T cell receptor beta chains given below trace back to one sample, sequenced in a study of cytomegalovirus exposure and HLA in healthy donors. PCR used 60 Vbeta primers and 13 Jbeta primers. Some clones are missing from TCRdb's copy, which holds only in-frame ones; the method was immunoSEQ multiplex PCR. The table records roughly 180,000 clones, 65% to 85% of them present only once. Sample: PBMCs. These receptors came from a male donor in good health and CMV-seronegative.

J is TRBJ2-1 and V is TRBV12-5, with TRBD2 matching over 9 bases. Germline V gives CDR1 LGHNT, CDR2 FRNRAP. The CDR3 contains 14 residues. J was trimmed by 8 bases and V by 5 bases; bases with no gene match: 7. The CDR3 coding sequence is TGTGCTAGTGGTATGGGACTAGCCCGCTATGAGCAGTTCTTC. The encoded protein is CASGMGLARYEQFF.

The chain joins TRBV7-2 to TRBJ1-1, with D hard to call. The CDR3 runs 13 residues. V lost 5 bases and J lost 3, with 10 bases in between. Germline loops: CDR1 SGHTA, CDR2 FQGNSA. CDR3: CASSSSRYTEAFF. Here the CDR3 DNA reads TGTGCCAGCAGCAGTAGCAGATACACTGAAGCTTTCTTT.

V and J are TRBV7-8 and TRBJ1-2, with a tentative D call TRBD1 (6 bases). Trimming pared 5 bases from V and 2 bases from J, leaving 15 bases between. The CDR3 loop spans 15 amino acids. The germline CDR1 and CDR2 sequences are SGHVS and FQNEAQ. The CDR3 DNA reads TGTGCCAGCAGCACAACAGGGAGGGGGAACTATGGCTACACCTTC. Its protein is CASSTTGRGNYGYTF.

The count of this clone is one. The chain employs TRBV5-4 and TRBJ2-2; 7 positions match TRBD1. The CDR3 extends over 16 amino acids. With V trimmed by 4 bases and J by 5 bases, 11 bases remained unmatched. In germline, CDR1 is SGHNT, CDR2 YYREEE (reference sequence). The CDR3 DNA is TGTGCCAGCAGCCTAAAACCGGGACAGCAGACCGGGGAGCTGTTTTTT. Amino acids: CASSLKPGQQTGELFF.

The CDR3: CASGLARQGGSTEAFF. CDR3 DNA: TGTGCTAGTGGTTTGGCCCGACAGGGGGGGAGCACTGAAGCTTTCTTT. The chain uses TRBV12-5 and TRBJ1-1; 9 positions match TRBD1. This CDR3 has 16 residues. Germline CDR1 LGHNT, CDR2 FRNRAP. The J segment lost 4 bases and the V segment lost 1 base, leaving 7 bases of the junction unmatched.

The CDR3 sequence is CASSGGGARNNEQFF. CDR3 DNA: TGTGCCAGCAGTGGAGGGGGGGCCAGGAACAATGAGCAGTTCTTC. The chain carries TRBV2 and TRBJ2-1; a possible D gene is TRBD2 (7 bases). The CDR3 is 15 residues long. CDR1 and CDR2 from the germline V gene are SNHLY and FYNNEI. With 4 bases removed from V and 5 bases from J, the gap between germline ends came to 15 bases.

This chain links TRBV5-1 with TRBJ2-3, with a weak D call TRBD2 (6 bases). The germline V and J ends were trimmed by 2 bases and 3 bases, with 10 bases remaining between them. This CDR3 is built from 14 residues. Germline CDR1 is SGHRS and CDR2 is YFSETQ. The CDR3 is CASSFTGETDTQYF. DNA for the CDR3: TGCGCCAGCAGCTTCACGGGAGAAACAGATACGCAGTATTTT.

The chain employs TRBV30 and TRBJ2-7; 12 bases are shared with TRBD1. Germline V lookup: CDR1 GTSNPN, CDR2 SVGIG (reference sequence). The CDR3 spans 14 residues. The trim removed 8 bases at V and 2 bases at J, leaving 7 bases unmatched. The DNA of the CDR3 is TGTGCCGGGACAGGGGGCGAAAGCGCCTACGAGCAGTACTTC. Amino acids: CAGTGGESAYEQYF.

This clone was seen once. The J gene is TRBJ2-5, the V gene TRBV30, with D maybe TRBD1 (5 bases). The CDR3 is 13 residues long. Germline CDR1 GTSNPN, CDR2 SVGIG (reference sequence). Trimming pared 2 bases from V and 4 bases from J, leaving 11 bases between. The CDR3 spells CAWSRGSTETQYF. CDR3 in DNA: TGTGCCTGGAGTAGGGGCTCCACAGAGACCCAGTACTTC.

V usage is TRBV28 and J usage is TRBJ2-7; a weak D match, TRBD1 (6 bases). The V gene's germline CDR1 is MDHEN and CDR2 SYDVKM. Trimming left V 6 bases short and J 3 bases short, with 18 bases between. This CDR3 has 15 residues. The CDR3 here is CASSFVGQNNYEQYF. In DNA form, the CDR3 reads TGTGCCAGCAGCTTCGTTGGACAGAATAACTACGAGCAGTACTTC.

CDR3 bases: TGTGCCATCAGTGCCCCCAGCGGGAGGGTTGGAGAGCAGTACTTC. Translation gives CAISAPSGRVGEQYF. This chain joins TRBV10-3 and TRBJ2-7, with 10 bases matching TRBD2. V dropped 4 bases and J dropped 7; count of bases not matched to a gene: 10. CDR1 is ENHRY and CDR2 is SYGVKD in the germline V gene. The CDR3 sequence is 15 residues long.

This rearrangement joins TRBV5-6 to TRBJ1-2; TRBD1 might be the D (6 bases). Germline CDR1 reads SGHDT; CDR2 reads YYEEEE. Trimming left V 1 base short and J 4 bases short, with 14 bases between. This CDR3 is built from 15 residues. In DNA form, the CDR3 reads TGTGCCAGCAGCTTGCTGGCAGGGGAAGCCTATGGCTACACCTTC. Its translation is CASSLLAGEAYGYTF.

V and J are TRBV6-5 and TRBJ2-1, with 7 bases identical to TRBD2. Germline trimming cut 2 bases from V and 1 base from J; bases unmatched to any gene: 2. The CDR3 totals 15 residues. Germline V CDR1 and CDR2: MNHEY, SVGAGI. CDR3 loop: CASSYTGGSYNEQFF. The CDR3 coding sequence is TGTGCCAGCAGTTACACGGGGGGTTCCTACAATGAGCAGTTCTTC.

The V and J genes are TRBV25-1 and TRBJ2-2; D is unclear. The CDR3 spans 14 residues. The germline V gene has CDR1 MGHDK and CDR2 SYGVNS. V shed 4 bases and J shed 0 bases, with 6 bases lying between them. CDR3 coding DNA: TGTGCCAGCAGTGGTCAGTCGAACACCGGGGAGCTGTTTTTT. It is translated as CASSGQSNTGELFF.

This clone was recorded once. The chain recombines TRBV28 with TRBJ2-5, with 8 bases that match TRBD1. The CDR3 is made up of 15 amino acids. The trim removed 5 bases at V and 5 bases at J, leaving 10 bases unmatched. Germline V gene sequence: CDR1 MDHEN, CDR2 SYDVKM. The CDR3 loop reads CASSVAGTGHETQYF. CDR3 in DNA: TGTGCCAGCAGTGTCGCCGGGACAGGCCATGAGACCCAGTACTTC. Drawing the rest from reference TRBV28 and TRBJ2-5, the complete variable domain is DVKVTQSSRYLVKRTGEKVFLECVQDMDHENMFWYRQDPGLGLRLIYFSYDVKMKEKGDIPEGYSVSREKKERFSLILESASTNQTSMYLCASSVAGTGHETQYFGPGTRLLVL.

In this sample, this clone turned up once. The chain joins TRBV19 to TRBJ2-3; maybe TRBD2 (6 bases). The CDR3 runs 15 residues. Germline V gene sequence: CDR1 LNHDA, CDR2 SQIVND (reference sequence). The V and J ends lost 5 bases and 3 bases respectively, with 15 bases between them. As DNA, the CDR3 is TGTGCCAGTAGTCAGCGACTAGATGAGACAGATACGCAGTATTTT. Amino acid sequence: CASSQRLDETDTQYF. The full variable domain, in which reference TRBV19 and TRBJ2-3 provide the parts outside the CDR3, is DGGITQSPKYLFRKEGQNVTLSCEQNLNHDAMYWYRQDPGQGLRLIYYSQIVNDFQKGDIAEGYSVSREKKESFPLTVTSAQKNPTAFYLCASSQRLDETDTQYFGPGTRLTVL.

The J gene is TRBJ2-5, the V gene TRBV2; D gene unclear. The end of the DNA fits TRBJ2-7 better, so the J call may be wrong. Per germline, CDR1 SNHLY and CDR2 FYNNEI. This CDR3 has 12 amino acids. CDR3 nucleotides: TGTGCCAGCGTCGGTAGCTCCTACGAGCAGTACTTC. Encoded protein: CASVGSSYEQYF.

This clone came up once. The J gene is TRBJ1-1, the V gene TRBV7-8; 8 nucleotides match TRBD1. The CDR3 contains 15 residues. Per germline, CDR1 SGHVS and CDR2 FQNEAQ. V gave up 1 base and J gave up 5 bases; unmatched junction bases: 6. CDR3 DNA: TGTGCCAGCAGCTTAGTCAGGGGGCGAGGAACTGAAGCTTTCTTT. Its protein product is CASSLVRGRGTEAFF.